Below, 22 T cell receptor beta chains from the same sample are listed, as sequenced in a study of blood T cell repertoires in COVID-19. TCRdb's copy holds only in-frame clones and misses some; the assay was immunoSEQ multiplex PCR. The sample records around 59,000 clones, 81% being singletons. Sequencing was performed on peripheral blood. The source is an elderly woman with active or convalescent COVID-19.

This clone was recorded a few times. This rearrangement joins TRBV3-1 (or the pseudogene TRBV3-2) to TRBJ2-2; TRBD2 is a possible D gene (6 bases). V was clipped by 1 base and J by 7 bases, with 13 bases between them. CDR1 LGHDT and CDR2 YNNKEL come from the germline V gene (reference sequence). The length of the CDR3 is 15 residues. The CDR3 region has the DNA TGTGCCAGCAGCCAAGGCGGGACTGTGAGCGGGGAGCTGTTTTTT. It codes for CASSQGGTVSGELFF.

This chain joins TRBV9 and TRBJ1-5; 9 nucleotides align to TRBD1. This CDR3 contains 15 residues. J was trimmed by 6 bases and V by 3 bases; bases with no gene match: 7. Germline-derived CDR1 and CDR2 are SGDLS and YYNGEE. The CDR3 here is CASSEQGAVGQPQHF. DNA for the CDR3: TGTGCCAGCAGCGAACAGGGGGCGGTCGGTCAGCCCCAGCATTTT. The entire variable domain, with the rest obtained from reference TRBV9 and TRBJ1-5, is as follows: DSGVTQTPKHLITATGQRVTLRCSPRSGDLSVYWYQQSLDQGLQFLIQYYNGEERAKGNILERFSAQQFPDLHSELNLSSLELGDSALYFCASSEQGAVGQPQHFGDGTRLSIL.

This clone was seen a few times. Here the CDR3 DNA reads TGTGCCACCAGCCCCCAATTGGGGCGCCGTACGAACACTGAAGCTTTCTTT. It codes for CATSPQLGRRTNTEAFF. The chain links TRBV15 to TRBJ1-1, with D perhaps matching TRBD1 (5 bases). The CDR3 extends over 17 amino acids. The germline V gene encodes CDR1 LNHNV and CDR2 YYDKDF (reference sequence). V lost 5 bases and J lost 1, with 20 bases in between. Drawing the rest from reference TRBV15 and TRBJ1-1, the complete variable domain is DAMVIQNPRYQVTQFGKPVTLSCSQTLNHNVMYWYQQKSSQAPKLLFHYYDKDFNNEADTPDNFQSRRPNTSFCFLDIRSPGLGDTAMYLCATSPQLGRRTNTEAFFGQGTRLTVV.

The chain uses TRBV7-2 and TRBJ2-7, with 7 bases fitting TRBD1. From germline, CDR1 is SGHTA and CDR2 FQGNSA. V dropped 5 bases and J dropped 1; count of bases not matched to a gene: 8. The length of the CDR3 is 15 residues. This CDR3 is CASSPTQTGSYEQYF. CDR3 coding DNA: TGTGCCAGCAGCCCAACCCAGACAGGGTCCTACGAGCAGTACTTC.

J is TRBJ2-5 and V is TRBV4-1; 8 nucleotides match TRBD1. The V segment lost 3 bases and the J segment 9 bases; nucleotides outside the gene matches: 12. Germline CDR1 reads MGHRA; CDR2 reads YSYEKL. The CDR3 loop spans 15 amino acids. For the CDR3, the DNA is TGCGCCAGCAGCCAGAACGAGAGACAGGGGTTGGCCCAGTACTTC. It yields the protein CASSQNERQGLAQYF.

The chain employs TRBV4-1 and TRBJ2-6; 7 bases agree with TRBD1. The V segment lost 3 bases and the J segment 4 bases; nucleotides outside the gene matches: 6. In germline, CDR1 is MGHRA, CDR2 YSYEKL. CDR3 size: 16 residues. CDR3 amino acids: CASSQQGVAGANVLTF. For the CDR3, the DNA is TGCGCCAGCAGCCAGCAGGGGGTGGCCGGGGCCAACGTCCTGACTTTC.

The rearrangement links TRBV7-2 to TRBJ1-5; D unclear. CDR1 is SGHTA, CDR2 FQGNSA, per germline. The V end lost 3 bases, the J end lost 6 bases, and 12 bases lay between the germline ends. The CDR3 consists of 14 residues. Written as DNA, the CDR3 is TGTGCCAGCAGCTTGGGTTTGCGGCCTCAGCCCCAGCATTTT. This codes for CASSLGLRPQPQHF.

This clone showed up just a few times. V usage is TRBV4-1 and J usage is TRBJ1-2; D not certain. The CDR3 is 14 amino acids. Germline loops: CDR1 MGHRA, CDR2 YSYEKL. V was shortened by 0 bases and J by 4 bases, with 9 bases between the two germline ends. The CDR3 DNA follows: TGCGCCAGCAGCCAAGATCACCAGGCCTATGGCTACACCTTC. Translation gives CASSQDHQAYGYTF.

This clone has just a few counts. The chain has TRBV9 and TRBJ1-1, with D unclear. Between the trimmed V and J ends, which lost 3 bases and 1 base, there was a span of 4 bases. CDR3 length: 12 residues. Germline V gene lookup returns CDR1 SGDLS and CDR2 YYNGEE. In DNA form, the CDR3 reads TGTGCCAGCAGCGCCCAGAACACTGAAGCTTTCTTT. Translation gives CASSAQNTEAFF. Together with reference TRBV9 and TRBJ1-1, the CDR3 gives the full variable domain: DSGVTQTPKHLITATGQRVTLRCSPRSGDLSVYWYQQSLDQGLQFLIQYYNGEERAKGNILERFSAQQFPDLHSELNLSSLELGDSALYFCASSAQNTEAFFGQGTRLTVV.

The chain has TRBV5-4 and TRBJ1-6, with TRBD1 identical over 8 bases. The CDR3 contains 15 residues. CDR1 and CDR2 from the germline V gene are SGHNT and YYREEE (reference sequence). V shed 4 bases, J shed 5 bases, and the junction held 5 bases outside the gene matches. CDR3 sequence reads: CASSVGTGNNSPLHF. As DNA, the CDR3 is TGTGCCAGCAGCGTGGGGACAGGCAATAATTCACCCCTCCACTTT. Supplemented by reference TRBV5-4 and TRBJ1-6, the full variable domain reads ETGVTQSPTHLIKTRGQQVTLRCSSQSGHNTVSWYQQALGQGPQFIFQYYREEENGRGNFPPRFSGLQFPNYSSELNVNALELDDSALYLCASSVGTGNNSPLHFGNGTRLTVT.

The CDR3 sequence: CAISESINRGNSPLHF. The CDR3 DNA is TGTGCCATCAGTGAGTCGATCAACAGGGGGAATTCACCCCTCCACTTT. The V gene is TRBV10-3, the J gene TRBJ1-6; 8 bases fit TRBD1. The ends lost 0 bases at V and 7 bases at J; junction bases unmatched: 5. This CDR3 is 16 amino acids long. Germline V gene data show CDR1 as ENHRY and CDR2 as SYGVKD.

The V call is TRBV6-1, the J call TRBJ2-7; 15 nucleotides line up with TRBD2. Trimming removed 3 bases from V and 10 bases from J; junction bases left unmatched: 7. The CDR3 covers 15 residues. The germline V gene has CDR1 MNHNS and CDR2 SASEGT. The DNA for the CDR3 is TGTGCCAGCAGTGACCCGGGACTAGCGGGGGGTTTACAGTACTTC. Translating gives CASSDPGLAGGLQYF.

This sequence joins TRBV4-1 and TRBJ1-2; possibly TRBD1 for D (6 bases). The CDR3 sequence is 16 residues long. The germline CDR1 and CDR2 sequences are MGHRA and YSYEKL. Trimming removed 0 bases at V and 5 bases at J, with 16 bases between. The CDR3, as DNA: TGCGCCAGCAGCCAAGATGGGGGGGCGCCCCAATATGGCTACACCTTC. Its translation: CASSQDGGAPQYGYTF.

The chain is built from TRBV19 and TRBJ1-2, with D unclear. V shed 5 bases and J shed 7 bases, with 14 bases lying between them. CDR3 size: 13 residues. Germline V gives CDR1 LNHDA, CDR2 SQIVND (reference sequence). The CDR3 DNA reads TGTGCCAGTAGTGCCGAGGAGCACCGTGGCTACACCTTC. Its translation: CASSAEEHRGYTF. The variable domain in full, with the rest retrieved from reference TRBV19 and TRBJ1-2, is DGGITQSPKYLFRKEGQNVTLSCEQNLNHDAMYWYRQDPGQGLRLIYYSQIVNDFQKGDIAEGYSVSREKKESFPLTVTSAQKNPTAFYLCASSAEEHRGYTFGSGTRLTVV.

The rearrangement links TRBV9 to TRBJ1-2; 10 bases fit TRBD1. The CDR3 consists of 15 residues. V lost 3 bases to trimming and J lost 4 bases; unmatched junction nucleotides: 6. Germline-derived CDR1 and CDR2 are SGDLS and YYNGEE. Written as DNA, the CDR3 is TGTGCCAGCAGCGCATCCGGGACAGGGGCCTATGGCTACACCTTC. Protein product: CASSASGTGAYGYTF.

The chain joins TRBV7-8 to TRBJ1-1; 7 bases line up with TRBD1. The CDR3 has 15 amino acids. After removal of 5 bases from V and 0 bases from J, the junction contained 6 bases not matched to a gene. Germline lookup yields CDR1 SGHVS and CDR2 FQNEAQ. This chain's CDR3 is CASSPGGRMNTEAFF. CDR3 DNA sequence: TGTGCCAGCAGCCCAGGGGGGAGAATGAACACTGAAGCTTTCTTT.

The chain combines TRBV18 with TRBJ1-5; 7 bases are shared with TRBD1. V shed 0 bases, J shed 3 bases, and the junction held 8 bases outside the gene matches. The V gene's germline CDR1 is KGHSH and CDR2 LQKENI. The CDR3 length is 17 residues. DNA of the CDR3: TGTGCCAGCTCACCACCTTCGGGACAGCCAACCAATCAGCCCCAGCATTTT. Protein sequence: CASSPPSGQPTNQPQHF.

The gene calls are TRBV9 and TRBJ2-3; no firm D call. CDR3 length equals 15 residues. V gave up 0 bases and J gave up 2 bases, with 10 bases separating them. Per germline, CDR1 SGDLS and CDR2 YYNGEE. The CDR3 DNA is TGTGCCAGCAGCGTAGGGGTCAGCGACACAGATACGCAGTATTTT. Its protein product is CASSVGVSDTDTQYF.

This clone was counted a single time. CDR3 loop: CASSGRGYEQYF. CDR3 DNA: TGCGCCAGCAGTGGACGAGGCTACGAGCAGTACTTC. The chain is built from TRBV10-2 and TRBJ2-7; D uncertain. V gave up 4 bases and J gave up 3 bases, with 7 bases separating them. Germline loops: CDR1 WSHSY, CDR2 SAAADI. The CDR3 has 12 amino acids.

The chain employs TRBV28 and TRBJ2-7, with 11 bases matching TRBD1. The CDR3 extends over 15 amino acids. Looked up from germline, CDR1 is MDHEN and CDR2 is SYDVKM. The V gene end was trimmed by 4 bases and the J gene end by 12 bases; junction bases not matched to a gene: 14. The CDR3 sequence: CASSSSGTGGLERYF. The CDR3 DNA sequence: TGTGCCAGCAGTTCTTCCGGGACAGGGGGTCTTGAACGGTACTTC.

This rearrangement joins TRBV24-1 to TRBJ2-5, with D perhaps TRBD1 (5 bases). Germline V CDR1 and CDR2: KGHDR, SFDVKD. The V end was cut by 3 bases, the J end by 0 bases, with 13 bases between. CDR3 length: 16 amino acids. This CDR3 is CATSDPTGHYQETQYF. For the CDR3, the DNA is TGTGCCACCAGTGATCCAACAGGACACTACCAAGAGACCCAGTACTTC.

The chain has TRBV7-9 and TRBJ2-7; 7 bases map to TRBD1. V was pared by 6 bases and J by 5 bases, with 10 bases of the junction left unmatched. From germline, CDR1 is SEHNR and CDR2 FQNEAQ (reference sequence). This CDR3 is 14 amino acids long. DNA of the CDR3: TGTGCCAGCAGGACAGACAGCAGGGGGAACGAGCAGTACTTC. This encodes CASRTDSRGNEQYF. The whole variable domain, filled in from reference TRBV7-9 and TRBJ2-7, reads DTGVSQNPRHKITKRGQNVTFRCDPISEHNRLYWYRQTLGQGPEFLTYFQNEAQLEKSRLLSDRFSAERPKGSFSTLEIQRTEQGDSAMYLCASRTDSRGNEQYFGPGTRLTVT.